In its sample, the clone carrying this TCR beta chain was seen many times. Its antigen is unknown. The data were obtained in a study of response to subunit inactivated influenza vaccine. TCRdb passed the RT-PCR reads through MiXCR, listing each CDR3 protein once. The sample includes 550,000 to 800,000 distinct CDR3 sequences, roughly 14% seen only once; the top ten take approximately 6.5%. General observations from the study: The study's authors posited that every seasonal influenza vaccination enlists few new T cells.

The CDR3 extends over 15 amino acids. V was clipped by 2 bases and J by 2 bases, with 13 bases between them. CDR1 and CDR2 from the germline V gene are MNHEY and SMNVEV (reference sequence). V is TRBV27 and J is TRBJ2-7; D ambiguous. This clonotype was sampled from a man aged 50-59 years who received an inactivated influenza vaccine. This material consisted of PBMCs from blood, taken 14 days before vaccination. CDR3 in amino acids: CASSLGSSPPYEQYF. In DNA form, the CDR3 reads TGTGCCAGCAGTTTAGGCAGCTCCCCACCCTACGAGCAGTACTTC.